Listed below are T cell receptor beta chains from one sample, sequenced in a study of T cell changes during pregnancy in multiple sclerosis. This table comes from immunoSEQ multiplex PCR, and its TCRdb copy is limited to in-frame clones, with some not included. In the table there are roughly 28,000 clones, around 89% of which are singletons. Source: CD4+ T cells from peripheral blood mononuclear cells, taken in the first trimester of pregnancy. All receptors come from a female donor in good health, enrolled as a control in a pregnancy study. The CDR3 runs from the conserved cysteine through the conserved F or W. A D gene is named only where the DNA matches it firmly. Only part of the rows carry a size: once, few, many, or a class if the clone is expanded.

TRBJ2-7 | - | - | TRBV6-5 | TGTGCCAGCAGTTACGCCTCAGGAATTTCCTACGAGCAGTACTTC | CASSYASGISYEQYF
TRBJ2-1 | - | TRBD2 | TRBV7-2 | TGTGCCAGCAGCTCCCTGCCCGGGACTAGTTATGAGCAGTTCTTC | CASSSLPGTSYEQFF
TRBJ1-1 | - | - | TRBV5-8 | TGTGCCAGCAGAAGGAAGGGGCCCACTGAAGCTTTCTTT | CASRRKGPTEAFF
TRBJ2-6 | - | - | TRBV28 | TGTGCCAGCAGTTTTGGGGGGACCCCTTCTGGGGCCAACGTCCTGACTTTC | CASSFGGTPSGANVLTF
TRBJ2-1 | - | TRBD2 | TRBV9 | TGTGCCAGCAGCGTGGGGGTGGTAGCGGGGTACAATGAGCAGTTCTTC | CASSVGVVAGYNEQFF
TRBJ1-2 | - | TRBD1 | TRBV28 | TGTGCCAGCAGTCGCACCCAGAGGGGGCAACCCCAAAAAAACTATGGCTACACCTTC | CASSRTQRGQPQKNYGYTF
TRBJ2-1 | - | - | TRBV5-3 | TGTGCCAGAAGCGACGGAGGGGTCGTTGACAATGAGCAGTTCTTC | CARSDGGVVDNEQFF
TRBJ2-3 | - | - | TRBV18 | TGTGCCAGCTCACCTCCGCTGGCCGATACGCAGTATTTT | CASSPPLADTQYF
TRBJ2-2 | - | TRBD1 | TRBV5-6 | TGTGCCAGCAGCTCGGGACAGGTCCACACCGGGGAGCTGTTTTTT | CASSSGQVHTGELFF
TRBJ1-2 | - | - | TRBV19 | TGTGCCAGTAGTACCCCGGTAGAGGGCTATGGCTACACCTTC | CASSTPVEGYGYTF
TRBJ2-7 | - | TRBD1 | TRBV2 | TGTGCCAGCAGTTATGACAGGGTACAGCAGTACTTC | CASSYDRVQQYF
TRBJ1-1 | few | - | TRBV6-1 | TGTGCCAGCGGAGGGTCTGGCACTGAAGCTTTCTTT | CASGGSGTEAFF
TRBJ1-2 | - | - | TRBV7-8 | TGTGCCAGCAGCTCCACGGGGTTAGGCTACACCTTC | CASSSTGLGYTF
TRBJ1-5 | - | - | TRBV2 | TGTGCCAGCAGTGAAGGGGGGGGTTATAGCAATCAGCCCCAGCATTTT | CASSEGGGYSNQPQHF
TRBJ2-2 | - | - | TRBV10-3 | TGTGCCATCCGGCGAGGGACAAACACCGGGGAGCTGTTTTTT | CAIRRGTNTGELFF
TRBJ2-1 | - | - | TRBV5-1 | TGCGCCAGCAGCTTGGTTCCCGACAATGAGCAGTTCTTC | CASSLVPDNEQFF
TRBJ2-7 | - | - | TRBV11-2 | TGTGCCAGCAGCTCCGTGAGGGGGACGTCCTACGAGCAGTACTTC | CASSSVRGTSYEQYF
TRBJ2-2 | - | - | TRBV9 | TGTGCCAGCAGCGTAGGGACAGTGAACACCGGGGAGCTGTTTTTT | CASSVGTVNTGELFF
TRBJ2-2 | few | TRBD2 | TRBV11-2 | TGTGCCAGCAGCACCGGACTAGCGGGAGCCGGGGAGCTGTTTTTT | CASSTGLAGAGELFF
TRBJ2-5 | - | TRBD1 | TRBV19 | TGTGCCAGTAGTATAGCCAGGGGGCTGTGGGAGACCCAGTACTTC | CASSIARGLWETQYF
TRBJ1-5 | - | - | TRBV29-1 | TGCAGCGTTGAAGGAAGGAGAGAGCGCCAGCCCCAGCATTTT | CSVEGRRERQPQHF
TRBJ2-7 | - | TRBD1 | TRBV10-3 | TGTGCCATCAGGGCCGGGGACAGGGTATCCTACGAGCAGTACTTC | CAIRAGDRVSYEQYF
TRBJ2-7 | once | TRBD1 | TRBV18 | TGTGCCAGCTCACCACCGGGACAGGAGGTCTACGAGCAGTACTTC | CASSPPGQEVYEQYF
TRBJ2-7 | - | TRBD1 | TRBV5-1 | TGCGCCAGCAGCTCAGACAGGGGAGGTGCGCAGTACTTC | CASSSDRGGAQYF
TRBJ1-1 | - | - | TRBV20-1 | TGCAGTGCCCCCTCGAACACTGAAGCTTTCTTT | CSAPSNTEAFF
TRBJ2-3 | - | TRBD2 | TRBV4-1 | TGCGCCAGCAGCCAAGGGACTAGCGGGGGTGTAGATACGCAGTATTTT | CASSQGTSGGVDTQYF
TRBJ1-4 | - | TRBD1 | TRBV11-2 | TGTGCCAGCAGACACATCCGGGACAGCGCAACTAATGAAAAACTGTTTTTT | CASRHIRDSATNEKLFF
TRBJ2-3 | - | - | TRBV18 | TGTGCCAGCTCACCGCCTGACCTAGCGACAGATACGCAGTATTTT | CASSPPDLATDTQYF
TRBJ2-3 | - | TRBD1 | TRBV28 | TGTGCCAGCAGCCCTATTTGGTCGGGACAGGGAAGCACAGATACGCAGTATTTT | CASSPIWSGQGSTDTQYF
TRBJ1-4 | - | - | TRBV2 | TGTGCCAGCAGTAAAAGGGAGAGTGATGAAAAACTGTTTTTT | CASSKRESDEKLFF
TRBJ2-7 | - | - | TRBV12-2 | TGTGCAAGTCGCTCCCCCCTCGCGGGACTAGCGGCTCCAATCTCCTACGAGCAGTACTTC | CASRSPLAGLAAPISYEQYF
TRBJ2-3 | - | - | TRBV19 | TGTGCCAGTAGTATAGCCAGGGGGGAAGATACGCAGTATTTT | CASSIARGEDTQYF
TRBJ1-1 | once | - | TRBV19 | TGTGCCACCGGTCAGGGGCGCGAGACTGAAGCTTTCTTT | CATGQGRETEAFF
TRBJ1-2 | - | - | TRBV28 | TGTGCCAGCAGTTTGCGGGACGGACTAAACTATGGCTACACCTTC | CASSLRDGLNYGYTF
TRBJ2-2 | - | TRBD2 | TRBV4-1 | TGCGCCAGCAGCCAGGGTAGCGGGGATAGAACCGGGGAGCTGTTTTTT | CASSQGSGDRTGELFF
TRBJ2-4 | - | TRBD1 | TRBV5-1 | TGCGCCAGCAGCTTGGGACAGGGGCCGACGGCCAAAAACATTCAGTACTTC | CASSLGQGPTAKNIQYF
TRBJ1-2 | - | TRBD1 | TRBV30 | TGTGCCTGGAGGGACAGGGGTCAGTATGGCTACACCTTC | CAWRDRGQYGYTF